The next 32 T cell receptor beta chains were all read from a single sample in a study of control samples from healthy donors and cancer patients. Sequencing used immunoSEQ multiplex PCR; TCRdb keeps in-frame clones, though not all of them. The table shows some 100,000 clones, with around 87% occurring only once. Input material: blood. These receptors came from a woman aged 45-60 years in good health.

The count of this clone is one. This rearrangement joins TRBV7-3 to TRBJ2-4; 7 positions agree with TRBD2. CDR3 length: 17 residues. Per the germline V gene, CDR1 is SGHTA and CDR2 is FQGTGA. V trimming: 1 base; J trimming: 6 bases; junction bases outside the gene matches: 12. The DNA for the CDR3 is TGTGCCAGCAGCTTAAGGGGAGGGGAGGTTCAGGGAAACATTCAGTACTTC. Translated, it gives CASSLRGGEVQGNIQYF.

This clone occurred once. The chain employs TRBV15 and TRBJ1-1; 10 positions agree with TRBD1. This CDR3 contains 16 residues. Germline lookup yields CDR1 LNHNV and CDR2 YYDKDF (reference sequence). The V gene end was trimmed by 5 bases and the J gene end by 0 bases; junction bases not matched to a gene: 6. CDR3 protein: CATSPGQGLMNTEAFF. For the CDR3, the DNA is TGTGCCACCAGCCCGGGACAGGGGCTAATGAACACTGAAGCTTTCTTT.

This clone was recorded once. This chain connects TRBV5-8 to TRBJ2-7, with TRBD2 identical over 8 bases. The CDR3 consists of 14 residues. Germline V gene data show CDR1 as SGHTS and CDR2 as YDEGEE. V dropped 2 bases and J dropped 2; count of bases not matched to a gene: 3. The CDR3 DNA sequence: TGTGCCAGCAGCTTTCGCGGGGGGACCTACGAGCAGTACTTC. This translates into CASSFRGGTYEQYF.

This clone was recorded a few times. Other DNA sequences in this specimen translate into the identical CDR3. The chain employs TRBV7-2 and TRBJ2-1; D remains ambiguous. Per the germline V gene, CDR1 is SGHTA and CDR2 is FQGNSA. V was trimmed by 1 base and J by 0 bases, leaving 10 bases between them. This CDR3 has 16 residues. DNA of the CDR3: TGTGCCAGCAGCTTAGTAGGTGGCAGCTCCTACAATGAGCAGTTCTTC. Translated: CASSLVGGSSYNEQFF. Using reference TRBV7-2 and TRBJ2-1 for the parts outside the CDR3, the full variable domain is GAGVSQSPSNKVTEKGKDVELRCDPISGHTALYWYRQSLGQGLEFLIYFQGNSAPDKSGLPSDRFSAERTGGSVSTLTIQRTQQEDSAVYLCASSLVGGSSYNEQFFGPGTRLTVL.

CDR3: CASIKQGQTEAFF. DNA for the CDR3: TGTGCCAGCATCAAACAGGGTCAAACTGAAGCTTTCTTT. The chain is built from TRBV6-5 and TRBJ1-1; possible D gene TRBD1, 6 bases. The V and J ends lost 7 bases and 5 bases respectively, with 14 bases between them. This CDR3 comprises 13 residues. The germline V gene encodes CDR1 MNHEY and CDR2 SVGAGI.

The chain joins TRBV5-1 to TRBJ2-2; perhaps D is TRBD1 or TRBD2 (5 bases each). V lost 6 bases, J lost 6 bases, and 15 bases lay in between. Germline V lookup: CDR1 SGHRS, CDR2 YFSETQ. This CDR3 is built from 14 residues. The CDR3 loop is CASTLGTDPGELFF. The CDR3 DNA reads TGCGCCAGCACCCTCGGGACGGATCCCGGGGAGCTGTTTTTT.

The chain couples TRBV19 to TRBJ2-5; tentatively, D is TRBD1 (6 bases). The CDR3 contains 12 residues. The V gene lost 10 bases and the J gene lost 5 bases, with 14 bases spanning the gap. Germline V gives CDR1 LNHDA, CDR2 SQIVND (reference sequence). The CDR3 loop reads CATRQAGETQYF. In DNA, the CDR3 is TGTGCCACTCGACAGGCCGGGGAGACCCAGTACTTC.

This clone was recorded only once. The chain recombines TRBV5-1 with TRBJ1-3; no firm D call. CDR1 and CDR2 from the germline V gene are SGHRS and YFSETQ. The ends were cut back, 0 bases at V and 1 base at J, with 2 bases in the middle. The CDR3 is made up of 13 amino acids. The CDR3 DNA reads TGCGCCAGCAGCTTGGGATCTGGAAACACCATATATTTT. Its protein product is CASSLGSGNTIYF.

V gene TRBV5-1 combines with J gene TRBJ2-5; 12 bases map to TRBD2. Germline CDR1 reads SGHRS; CDR2 reads YFSETQ. This CDR3 has 14 residues. V shed 2 bases, J shed 7 bases, and the junction held 3 bases outside the gene matches. As DNA, the CDR3 is TGCGCCAGCAGCTTATCTAGCGGGGGGGCGACCCAGTACTTC. Translated, it gives CASSLSSGGATQYF.

This chain uses TRBV11-3 with TRBJ1-1; 9 positions agree with TRBD1. After removal of 5 bases from V and 0 bases from J, the junction contained 1 base not matched to a gene. Germline CDR1 is SGHNT and CDR2 is YENEEA. This CDR3 region has 14 residues. The CDR3 region is CASSGQGMNTEAFF. The CDR3 DNA reads as TGTGCCAGCAGCGGACAGGGGATGAACACTGAAGCTTTCTTT. Drawing the rest from reference TRBV11-3 and TRBJ1-1, the complete variable domain is EAGVVQSPRYKIIEKKQPVAFWCNPISGHNTLYWYLQNLGQGPELLIRYENEEAVDDSQLPKDRFSAERLKGVDSTLKIQPAELGDSAVYLCASSGQGMNTEAFFGQGTRLTVV.

The chain is built from TRBV11-3 and TRBJ2-7; 9 bases map to TRBD1. Trimming at V came to 11 bases and at J to 7 bases, leaving 15 bases not matched to a gene. CDR1 and CDR2 from the germline V gene are SGHNT and YENEEA. This CDR3 spans 14 amino acids. This CDR3 is CASKGDRDALEQYF. The CDR3 DNA follows: TGTGCCTCTAAAGGGGACAGGGATGCACTGGAGCAGTACTTC.

The rearrangement joins TRBV3-1 (or the pseudogene TRBV3-2) to TRBJ2-7, with TRBD2 matching 11 bases. Trimming cost V 5 bases and J 7 bases; bases outside gene matches: 13. Germline lookup yields CDR1 LGHDT and CDR2 YNNKEL (reference sequence). This CDR3 region has 16 residues. The CDR3 DNA follows: TGTGCCAGCAGCAAGGGGATAGCGGGAGGGCCGCGGGAGCAGTACTTC. This encodes CASSKGIAGGPREQYF.

This clone was observed a few times. V is TRBV11-3 and J is TRBJ2-5; D gene ambiguous. V was trimmed by 0 bases and J by 1 base, leaving 3 bases between them. Germline lookup yields CDR1 SGHNT and CDR2 YENEEA. The CDR3 runs 13 residues. In nucleotides, the CDR3 is TGTGCCAGCAGCTTAGACTTCCAAGAGACCCAGTACTTC. This encodes CASSLDFQETQYF.

The CDR3: CASSQDLTQVGRTDTQYF. CDR3 nucleotides: TGCGCCAGCAGCCAAGATTTGACCCAGGTGGGGCGCACAGATACGCAGTATTTT. The V call is TRBV4-3, the J call TRBJ2-3; D possibly corresponds to TRBD1 (5 bases). Germline-derived CDR1 and CDR2 are LGHNA and YSLEER. CDR3 size: 18 residues. The V end was cut by 0 bases, the J end by 1 base, with 17 bases between.

The chain links TRBV10-3 to TRBJ2-5, with D possibly matching TRBD2 (7 bases). V lost 6 bases to trimming and J lost 2 bases, with 19 bases between them. This CDR3 contains 16 residues. Per germline, CDR1 ENHRY and CDR2 SYGVKD. The CDR3 bases are TGTGCCATCAGCCGGGGGGCCTCCCTGGGGCAAGAGACCCAGTACTTC. Its translation is CAISRGASLGQETQYF.

The rearrangement joins TRBV28 to TRBJ1-3; D is undetermined. Germline V lookup: CDR1 MDHEN, CDR2 SYDVKM. V lost 2 bases to trimming and J lost 9 bases, with 5 bases between them. There are 11 residues in the CDR3. CDR3 sequence reads: CASSLTGTIYF. The CDR3 DNA reads as TGTGCCAGCAGTTTAACTGGCACCATATATTTT.

The genes are TRBV6-6 and TRBJ2-7; 8 bases match TRBD1. V shed 2 bases and J 0 bases; nucleotides not matched to a gene: 3. The CDR3 contains 15 residues. Germline loops: CDR1 MNHNY, CDR2 SVGAGI (reference sequence). This CDR3 is CASSYTGQDSYEQYF. CDR3 DNA: TGTGCCAGCAGTTACACGGGACAGGACTCCTACGAGCAGTACTTC.

The CDR3 region has the DNA TGTGCCAGCAGTTACCAGGGTGTAGGCAATCAGCCCCAGCATTTT. This codes for CASSYQGVGNQPQHF. V gene TRBV6-2 or TRBV6-3 combines with J gene TRBJ1-5; weak D call: TRBD1 (5 bases). Germline loops: CDR1 MNHEY, CDR2 SVGEGT. The CDR3 is made up of 15 amino acids. V was cut by 2 bases and J by 2 bases, with 10 bases left in between.

The chain combines TRBV5-4 with TRBJ2-1; D is unresolved. Between the trimmed V and J ends, which lost 4 bases and 3 bases, there was a span of 8 bases. The CDR3 has 13 residues. Germline V gene data show CDR1 as SGHNT and CDR2 as YYREEE (reference sequence). The CDR3 region is CASSHADYNEQFF. CDR3 nucleotides: TGTGCCAGCAGCCACGCGGACTACAATGAGCAGTTCTTC.

The chain carries TRBV11-2 and TRBJ2-7; D is undetermined. The V gene's germline CDR1 is SGHAT and CDR2 FQNNGV. The CDR3 sequence is 12 residues long. With 5 bases removed from V and 2 bases from J, the gap between germline ends came to 7 bases. The CDR3 DNA reads as TGTGCCAGCAGCCCGCCTCCCTACGAGCAGTACTTC. This codes for CASSPPPYEQYF. The variable domain in full, completed from reference TRBV11-2 and TRBJ2-7, reads EAGVAQSPRYKIIEKRQSVAFWCNPISGHATLYWYQQILGQGPKLLIQFQNNGVVDDSQLPKDRFSAERLKGVDSTLKIQPAKLEDSAVYLCASSPPPYEQYFGPGTRLTVT.

This chain connects TRBV21-1 to TRBJ2-1. TRBV21-1 is described as a pseudogene. The CDR3 has 14 amino acids. The CDR3 loop reads CASSKVGHYNEQFF. The CDR3 bases are TGTGCCAGCAGCAAAGTAGGTCACTACAATGAGCAGTTCTTC.

The chain couples TRBV7-9 to TRBJ2-5; no clear D gene. Trimming shortened V by 5 bases and J by 2 bases, and 9 bases separated the two germline ends. This CDR3 has 13 residues. Germline CDR1 and CDR2: SEHNR and FQNEAQ (reference sequence). The CDR3 sequence: CASSASVQETQYF. CDR3 DNA: TGTGCCAGCAGCGCCTCTGTGCAAGAGACCCAGTACTTC. The full variable domain, completed using reference TRBV7-9 and TRBJ2-5, is DTGVSQNPRHKITKRGQNVTFRCDPISEHNRLYWYRQTLGQGPEFLTYFQNEAQLEKSRLLSDRFSAERPKGSFSTLEIQRTEQGDSAMYLCASSASVQETQYFGPGTRLLVL.

This chain connects TRBV6-5 to TRBJ2-7; D gene uncertain. CDR3 length: 15 residues. From germline, CDR1 is MNHEY and CDR2 SVGAGI. The ends were cut back, 6 bases at V and 7 bases at J, with 22 bases in the middle. The CDR3 sequence: CASRRSLLGFLEQYF. CDR3 bases: TGTGCCAGCAGACGGAGTCTCCTCGGGTTTTTGGAGCAGTACTTC.

The gene calls are TRBV19 and TRBJ1-3, with D perhaps matching TRBD1 (5 bases). Trimming cost V 5 bases and J 4 bases, with 12 bases left between them. The germline gives CDR1 LNHDA, CDR2 SQIVND (reference sequence). The CDR3 has 14 residues. The CDR3 DNA sequence: TGTGCCAGTAGTCGGCGACAGCAGGGAAACACCATATATTTT. It codes for CASSRRQQGNTIYF.

This chain joins TRBV6-5 and TRBJ2-7, with D hard to call. The CDR3 is 12 residues long. Germline assignment: CDR1 MNHEY and CDR2 SVGAGI. V lost 5 bases, J lost 4 bases, and 9 bases lay in between. CDR3: CASSRSGYEQYF. The CDR3 nucleotides read TGTGCCAGCAGTCGTTCCGGGTACGAGCAGTACTTC.

The J gene is TRBJ1-6, the V gene TRBV28; D not certain. Per the germline V gene, CDR1 is MDHEN and CDR2 is SYDVKM. The V and J ends lost 3 bases and 10 bases respectively, with 7 bases between them. The CDR3 length is 12 residues. This CDR3 is CASSFLASPLHF. DNA for the CDR3: TGTGCCAGCAGTTTCCTTGCGTCACCCCTCCACTTT.

The rearrangement joins TRBV15 to TRBJ1-2; no clear D. Trimming took off 8 bases at V and 2 bases at J, with 15 bases between the two ends. The CDR3 has 14 amino acids. Germline V CDR1 and CDR2: LNHNV, YYDKDF (reference sequence). The CDR3 sequence: CATRGESFNYGYTF. The CDR3 nucleotides are TGTGCCACCCGTGGGGAGTCTTTCAACTATGGCTACACCTTC.

This chain connects TRBV24-1 to TRBJ2-5; D possibly corresponds to TRBD1 (6 bases). The V gene's germline CDR1 is KGHDR and CDR2 SFDVKD. The length of the CDR3 is 15 residues. Trimming cost V 4 bases and J 1 base, with 12 bases left between them. CDR3 loop: CATSETQGTQETQYF. The CDR3 coding sequence is TGTGCCACCAGTGAAACACAGGGTACCCAAGAGACCCAGTACTTC.

The chain is built from TRBV11-2 and TRBJ2-2, with TRBD2 matching over 12 bases. J was trimmed by 5 bases and V by 6 bases; bases with no gene match: 4. From germline, CDR1 is SGHAT and CDR2 FQNNGV. The CDR3 runs 15 residues. The CDR3 here is CASRLAGGPTGELFF. The CDR3 coding sequence is TGTGCCAGCAGACTAGCGGGAGGTCCTACCGGGGAGCTGTTTTTT.

J is TRBJ2-7 and V is TRBV4-2; D is possibly TRBD1 (5 bases). CDR3 length equals 13 residues. V lost 2 bases and J lost 4, with 9 bases in between. Germline CDR1 is LGHNA and CDR2 is YNFKEQ. The CDR3 DNA follows: TGTGCCAGCAGCCAAACGCAGGGTTACGAGCAGTACTTC. Translating it yields CASSQTQGYEQYF.

The V and J genes are TRBV6-2 or TRBV6-3 and TRBJ1-4; no clear D gene. Trimming took off 0 bases at V and 0 bases at J, with 5 bases between the two ends. CDR3 size: 15 residues. Germline V CDR1 and CDR2: MNHEY, SVGEGT. In DNA, the CDR3 is TGTGCCAGCAGTTACTCCAGCTCAACTAATGAAAAACTGTTTTTT. This encodes CASSYSSSTNEKLFF.

J is TRBJ2-5 and V is TRBV19; the D call may be TRBD1 or TRBD2 (5 bases each). The CDR3 runs 14 residues. Trimming stripped 4 bases from V and 6 bases from J, with 15 bases between. CDR1 is LNHDA, CDR2 SQIVND, per germline (reference sequence). The CDR3 DNA sequence: TGTGCCAGTAGTAACCCAGGGTCCGGGAAGACCCAGTACTTC. This codes for CASSNPGSGKTQYF.